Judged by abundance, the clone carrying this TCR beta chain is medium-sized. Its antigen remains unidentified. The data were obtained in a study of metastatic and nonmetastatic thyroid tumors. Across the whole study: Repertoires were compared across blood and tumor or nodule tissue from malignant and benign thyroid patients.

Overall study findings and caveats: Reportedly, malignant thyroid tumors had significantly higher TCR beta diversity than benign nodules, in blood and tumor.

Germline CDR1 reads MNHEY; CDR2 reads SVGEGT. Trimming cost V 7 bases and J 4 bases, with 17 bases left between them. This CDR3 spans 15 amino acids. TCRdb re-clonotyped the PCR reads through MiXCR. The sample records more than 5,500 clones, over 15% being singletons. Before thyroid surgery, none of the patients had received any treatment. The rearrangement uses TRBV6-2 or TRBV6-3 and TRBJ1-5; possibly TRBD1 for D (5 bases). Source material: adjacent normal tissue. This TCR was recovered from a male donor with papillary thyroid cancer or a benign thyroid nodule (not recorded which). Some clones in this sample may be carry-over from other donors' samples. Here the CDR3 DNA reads TGTGCCAGCATGCGGCAGGGCAGATCAAATCAGCCCCAGCATTTT. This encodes CASMRQGRSNQPQHF.